The T cell receptor beta chain described here comes from a study of Graves' ophthalmopathy and Graves' hyperthyroidism. Remarks on this clonotype: Its antigen is unidentified.

CDR3 length equals 14 residues. Germline assignment: CDR1 MGHDK and CDR2 SYGVNS. Amplification of TCR beta CDR3 regions used RNA transcripts. RT-PCR was first run with HTBI primers, then multiplex PCR in a second round. TCRdb reprocessed the multiplex PCR reads with MiXCR, giving one entry per CDR3 protein. The data contain over a million distinct CDR3 sequences, about 38% of them seen just once; the ten biggest clones take up 11%. Study findings and constraints: Sensitivity reached roughly 88% and specificity 75% to 82% for a 13-signature model separating ophthalmopathy from stable hyperthyroidism. Also, most clonotypes expanded in the thyroid above 0.001 frequency appeared in blood. With around 65% sensitivity and more than 72% specificity, the model predicted ophthalmopathy progression.

The diagnosis was founded upon clinical symptoms, serum thyroxine, TRAb, thyroid ultrasound and orbital computed tomography. V is TRBV25-1 and J is TRBJ1-2, with a possible D match to TRBD1 (5 bases). Sequenced sample: peripheral blood or thyroid tissue (not recorded which). This receptor was identified in an adult man with Graves' hyperthyroidism. This chain's CDR3 is CAWHARGGSHGYTF. CDR3 sequence (DNA): TGTGCTTGGCACGCCCGCGGGGGTAGCCATGGCTACACCTTC.